This T cell receptor beta chain was retrieved from a study of human T cells and chemical hapten exposure (dated by TCRdb to the early 2020s). About the investigation overall: Libraries were pooled for sequencing, and variation in per-sample TCR yields was attributed mainly to small differences in library volumes within the pool. Peripheral blood TCR repertoire changes were tracked in vivo in alopecia patients during primary and secondary sensitization to the hapten diphenylcyclopropenone (DPC). From each blood RNA sample, both TCR alpha and TCR beta chains were sequenced.

As for this clonotype: There is no known antigen for this receptor. Base-call qualities are not available, and no considerably larger clone is one nucleotide away.

The library was prepared using RACE. The sequencer listed for this sample is NextSeq 500. During library preparation, unique molecular identifiers were attached to individual cDNA molecules so that TCRs could be counted quantitatively and reproducibly. On the study's bioinformatics: Samples had a median of approximately 96,000 TCRs, with a range from roughly 20,000 to 700,000. V, J and CDR3 annotation of the TCR reads was performed with the Decombinator software suite. For PS versus PT1 abundance plots, all samples were subsampled to the same number of TCRs (28,000). Expanded TCRs were defined as absent before sensitization and observed at least eight times at the 2-week time point. The public reads were reprocessed in TCRdb via fastp at Q25 and MiXCR, keeping in-frame beta chains. Every distinct CDR3 protein forms one entry, paired with its most common genes and DNA. The V and J calls and clone size come from TCRdb's table, not from the authors' own analysis. This sample gives roughly 130,000 distinct CDR3 sequences in total; approximately 8.3% of them show up just once. Together, the top ten hold around 1.9% of the sample.

The study at large found these results: No change with DPC sensitization was found in the number of TCRs above 1 in 1000 frequency, and no evidence of global repertoire structure alterations was found. After repeated subsampling, the strength of the expansion versus patch-test correlation and the threshold at which it became significant changed.

Measured from the cysteine to the phenylalanine, the CDR3 is 21 residues long. Only CDR3 DNA is held: 63 bases, read in frame from base 1. V was cut back by 2 bases and J by 5 bases, leaving a gap of 32 bases between them. CDR1 SGHRS and CDR2 YFSETQ were looked up in the germline V gene. The time point label corresponds to: healthy volunteer bleed at 2 weeks. Total RNA was extracted from unfractionated whole blood collected in Tempus Blood RNA tubes. As TCR sequencing controls, 4 or 5 healthy volunteers were used, with blood taken at day 0, 2 weeks and 6 weeks. This receptor was obtained from a male donor in good health. Some clones in this sample may be carry-over from other donors' samples. The sequenced sample consisted of whole blood. This chain joins TRBV5-1 to TRBJ2-1; matching of 6 bases hints at TRBD1 as the D gene. For the CDR3, the sequence is CASSFTFGETGALIPDNEQFF. The DNA is TGCGCCAGCAGCTTTACCTTCGGAGAGACAGGTGCCTTGATACCCGACAATGAGCAGTTCTTC.